What follows describes a single T cell receptor beta chain. The antigen remains unidentified. This CDR3 is 12 amino acids long. V lost 5 bases and J lost 7, with 9 bases in between. CDR1 is MNHEY and CDR2 is SVGAGI in the germline V gene. This record belongs to a study of cytomegalovirus exposure and HLA in healthy donors. Overall study results and limits: Within an earlier analysis, most TCR beta V segments proved productive either about 90% or about 30% of the time. Overall, under 200 TCR beta chains were annotated as cytomegalovirus-associated.

PCR employed 60 Vbeta and 13 Jbeta primers. Only in-frame clones appear in the TCRdb table, and some are missing; sequencing was by immunoSEQ multiplex PCR. The table lists fewer than 65,000 clones, more than 70% of them singletons, with roughly 1.5% in the top ten. The chain carries TRBV6-5 and TRBJ2-1; the D is unclear. The TCR sequence derives from a man aged 18 to 30 in good health and CMV-seronegative. The sequenced sample consisted of PBMCs. CDR3 sequence reads: CASSADWNEQFF. The CDR3 DNA sequence: TGTGCCAGCAGTGCCGACTGGAATGAGCAGTTCTTC.